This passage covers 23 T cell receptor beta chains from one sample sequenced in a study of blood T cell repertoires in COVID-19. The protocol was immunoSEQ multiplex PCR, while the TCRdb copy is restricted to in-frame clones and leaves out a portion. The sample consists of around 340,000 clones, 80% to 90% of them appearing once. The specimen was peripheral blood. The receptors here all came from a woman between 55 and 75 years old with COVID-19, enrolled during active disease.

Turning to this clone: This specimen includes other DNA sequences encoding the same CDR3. The CDR3 sequence: CASSPQSYEQYF. For the CDR3, the DNA is TGTGCCAGCAGCCCACAATCGTACGAGCAGTACTTC. The chain uses TRBV7-9 and TRBJ2-7; no clear D gene. Trimming removed 5 bases at V and 4 bases at J, with 9 bases between. This CDR3 comprises 12 residues. Germline assignment: CDR1 SEHNR and CDR2 FQNEAQ (reference sequence).

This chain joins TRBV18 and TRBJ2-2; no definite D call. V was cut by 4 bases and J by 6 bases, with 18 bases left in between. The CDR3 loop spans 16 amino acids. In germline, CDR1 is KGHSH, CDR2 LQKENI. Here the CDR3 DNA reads TGTGCCAGCTCACGAGGTCAAGTCCCTGTTTCCGGGGAGCTGTTTTTT. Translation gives CASSRGQVPVSGELFF.

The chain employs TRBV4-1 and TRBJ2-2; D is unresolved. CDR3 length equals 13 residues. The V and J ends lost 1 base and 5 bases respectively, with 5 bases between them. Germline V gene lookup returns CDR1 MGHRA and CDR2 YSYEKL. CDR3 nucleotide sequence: TGCGCCAGCAGCCAAGTCGGGACCGGGGAGCTGTTTTTT. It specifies CASSQVGTGELFF.

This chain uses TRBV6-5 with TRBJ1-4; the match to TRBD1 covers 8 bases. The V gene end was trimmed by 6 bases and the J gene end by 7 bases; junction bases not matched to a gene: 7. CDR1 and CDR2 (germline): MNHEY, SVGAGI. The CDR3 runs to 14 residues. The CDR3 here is CASRPTGGGEKLFF. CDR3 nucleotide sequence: TGTGCCAGCAGGCCCACAGGGGGGGGTGAAAAACTGTTTTTT.

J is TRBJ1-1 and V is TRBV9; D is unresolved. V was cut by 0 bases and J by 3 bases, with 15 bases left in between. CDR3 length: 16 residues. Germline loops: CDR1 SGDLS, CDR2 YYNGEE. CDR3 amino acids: CASSVAVGDTDTEAFF. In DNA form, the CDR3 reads TGTGCCAGCAGCGTAGCGGTCGGGGATACGGACACTGAAGCTTTCTTT.

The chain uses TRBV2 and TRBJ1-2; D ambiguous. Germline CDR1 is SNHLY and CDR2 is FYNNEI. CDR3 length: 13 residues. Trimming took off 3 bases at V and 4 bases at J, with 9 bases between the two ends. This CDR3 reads CASSERQTYGYTF. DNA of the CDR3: TGTGCCAGCAGTGAGAGGCAGACCTATGGCTACACCTTC.

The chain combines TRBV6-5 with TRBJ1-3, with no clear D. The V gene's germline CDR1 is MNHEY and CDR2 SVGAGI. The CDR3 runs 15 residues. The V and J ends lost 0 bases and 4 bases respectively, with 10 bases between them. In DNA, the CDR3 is TGTGCCAGCAGTTACTCCCGGGGAGGCGGAAACACCATATATTTT. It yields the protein CASSYSRGGGNTIYF.

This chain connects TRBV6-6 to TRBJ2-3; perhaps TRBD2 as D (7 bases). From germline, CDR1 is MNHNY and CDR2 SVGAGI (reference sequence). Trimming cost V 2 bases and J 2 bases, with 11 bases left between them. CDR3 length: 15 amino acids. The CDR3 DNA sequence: TGTGCCAGCAGTTACGGGGGGGCGCTCACAGATACGCAGTATTTT. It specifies CASSYGGALTDTQYF.

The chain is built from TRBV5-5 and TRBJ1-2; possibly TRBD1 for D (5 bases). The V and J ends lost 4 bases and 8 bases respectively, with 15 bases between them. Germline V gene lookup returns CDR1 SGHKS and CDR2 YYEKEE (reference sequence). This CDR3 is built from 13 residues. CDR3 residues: CASSLTRVEGYTF. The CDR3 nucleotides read TGTGCCAGCAGCCTAACCAGGGTGGAGGGCTACACCTTC.

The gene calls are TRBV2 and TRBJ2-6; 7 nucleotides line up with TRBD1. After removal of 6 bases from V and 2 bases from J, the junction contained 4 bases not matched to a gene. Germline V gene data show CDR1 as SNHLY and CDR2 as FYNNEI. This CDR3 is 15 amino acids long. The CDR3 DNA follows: TGTGCCAGCAGCCCCGACAGGGCTGGGGCCAACGTCCTGACTTTC. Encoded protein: CASSPDRAGANVLTF.

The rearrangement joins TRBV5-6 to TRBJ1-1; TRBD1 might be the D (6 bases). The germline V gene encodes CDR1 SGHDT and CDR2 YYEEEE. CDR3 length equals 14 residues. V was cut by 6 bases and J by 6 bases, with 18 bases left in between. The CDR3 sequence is CASKDGGGVPEAFF. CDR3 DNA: TGTGCCAGCAAGGACGGCGGGGGCGTACCTGAAGCTTTCTTT.

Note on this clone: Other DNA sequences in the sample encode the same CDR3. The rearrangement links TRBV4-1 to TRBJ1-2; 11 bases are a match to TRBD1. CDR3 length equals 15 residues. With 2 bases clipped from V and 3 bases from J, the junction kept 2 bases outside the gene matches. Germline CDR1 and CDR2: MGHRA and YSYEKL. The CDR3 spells CASSQPGQGDYGYTF. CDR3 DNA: TGCGCCAGCAGCCAACCGGGACAGGGGGACTATGGCTACACCTTC.

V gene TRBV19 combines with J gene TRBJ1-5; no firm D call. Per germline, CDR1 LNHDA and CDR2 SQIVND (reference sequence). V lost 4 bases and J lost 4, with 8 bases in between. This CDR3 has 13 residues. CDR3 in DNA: TGTGCCAGTAGTAACCGGAGGAATCAGCCCCAGCATTTT. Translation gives CASSNRRNQPQHF.

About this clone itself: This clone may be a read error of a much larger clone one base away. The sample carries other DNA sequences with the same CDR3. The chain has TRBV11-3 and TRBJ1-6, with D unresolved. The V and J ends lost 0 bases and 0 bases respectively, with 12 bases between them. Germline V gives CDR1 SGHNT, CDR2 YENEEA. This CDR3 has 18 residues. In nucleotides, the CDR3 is TGTGCCAGCAGCTTAGATCAAGGAGGGAGCTCCTATAATTCACCCCTCCACTTT. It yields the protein CASSLDQGGSSYNSPLHF.

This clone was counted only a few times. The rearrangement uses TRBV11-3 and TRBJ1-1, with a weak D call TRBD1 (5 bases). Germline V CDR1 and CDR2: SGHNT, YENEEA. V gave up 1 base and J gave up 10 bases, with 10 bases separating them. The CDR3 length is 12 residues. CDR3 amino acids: CASSLAGGAAFF. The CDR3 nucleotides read TGTGCCAGCAGCTTAGCGGGGGGTGCAGCTTTCTTT.

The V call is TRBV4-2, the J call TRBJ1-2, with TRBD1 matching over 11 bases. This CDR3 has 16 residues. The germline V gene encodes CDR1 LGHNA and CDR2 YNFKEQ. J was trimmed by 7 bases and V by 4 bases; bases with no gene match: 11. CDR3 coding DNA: TGTGCCAGCAGCCCGCCGGGGGGACAGGGGGATGGTGGCTACACCTTC. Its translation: CASSPPGGQGDGGYTF.

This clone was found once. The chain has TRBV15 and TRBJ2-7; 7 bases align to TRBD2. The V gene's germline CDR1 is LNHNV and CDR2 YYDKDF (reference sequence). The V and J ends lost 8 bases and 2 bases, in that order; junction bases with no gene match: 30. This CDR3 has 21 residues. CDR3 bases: TGTGCCACCGAGCCGGGACGGGGTTCACCGAGAGGTAAAGCGGGAACCTACGAGCAGTACTTC. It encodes CATEPGRGSPRGKAGTYEQYF.

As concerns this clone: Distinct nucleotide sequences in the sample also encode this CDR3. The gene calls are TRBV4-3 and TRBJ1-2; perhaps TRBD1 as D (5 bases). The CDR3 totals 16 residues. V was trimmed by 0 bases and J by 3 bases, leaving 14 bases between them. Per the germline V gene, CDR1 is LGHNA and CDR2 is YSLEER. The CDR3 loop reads CASSQDRSGPYYGYTF. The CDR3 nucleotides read TGCGCCAGCAGCCAAGATCGGTCAGGGCCCTACTATGGCTACACCTTC.

The CDR3 DNA reads as TGTGCCAGCAGTTTATCAGCCGCTAGCAGCGAGCAGTACTTC. Translation: CASSLSAASSEQYF. The rearrangement uses TRBV27 and TRBJ2-7; TRBD2 might be the D (5 bases). Germline V gene lookup returns CDR1 MNHEY and CDR2 SMNVEV (reference sequence). The CDR3 sequence is 14 residues long. V was trimmed by 0 bases and J by 6 bases, leaving 12 bases between them.

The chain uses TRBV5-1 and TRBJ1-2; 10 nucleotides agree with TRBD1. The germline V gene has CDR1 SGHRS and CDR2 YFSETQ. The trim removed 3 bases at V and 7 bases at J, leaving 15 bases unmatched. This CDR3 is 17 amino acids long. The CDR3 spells CASSSNTMTGGAGGYTF. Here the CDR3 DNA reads TGCGCCAGCAGCTCCAACACGATGACAGGGGGCGCGGGTGGCTACACCTTC.

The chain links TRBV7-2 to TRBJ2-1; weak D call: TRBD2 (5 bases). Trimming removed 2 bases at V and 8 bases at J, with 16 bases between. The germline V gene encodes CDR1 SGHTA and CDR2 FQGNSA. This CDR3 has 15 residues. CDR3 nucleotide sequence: TGTGCCAGCAGCTTAACCCCGGGATCCTATGATGAGCAGTTCTTC. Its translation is CASSLTPGSYDEQFF.

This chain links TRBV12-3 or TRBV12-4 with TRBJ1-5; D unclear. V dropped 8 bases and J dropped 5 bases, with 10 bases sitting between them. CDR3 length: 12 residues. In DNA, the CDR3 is TGTGCCAGCGCCCTTTCGGATCAGCCCCAGCATTTT. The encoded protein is CASALSDQPQHF.

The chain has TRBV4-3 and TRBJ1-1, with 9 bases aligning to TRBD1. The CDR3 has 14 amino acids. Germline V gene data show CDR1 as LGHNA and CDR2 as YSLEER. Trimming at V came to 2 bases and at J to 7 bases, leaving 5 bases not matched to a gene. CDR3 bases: TGCGCCAGCAGCCAACTAGACAGGGGGGTTGAAGCTTTCTTT. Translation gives CASSQLDRGVEAFF.